These 32 T cell receptor beta chains originate from one sample sequenced in a study of T-cell memory formation after mild COVID-19. MiXCR, applied by TCRdb to the 5' RACE reads, yields one record per CDR3 protein. The repertoire has approximately 290,000 distinct CDR3 sequences, 15% to 20% of them found once; the top ten carry roughly 21%. Sequencing input: PBMCs or a T cell subset sorted from them (not recorded which). Receptors originate from a young man who had mild COVID-19 (a few samples of this study predate the infection). Cell type and time point are not known.

This clonotype was detected only a few times. The chain has TRBV4-3 and TRBJ2-7, with a tentative D call TRBD2 (6 bases). Trimming removed 0 bases at V and 7 bases at J, with 10 bases between. CDR3 length: 13 amino acids. Per germline, CDR1 LGHNA and CDR2 YSLEER. The CDR3 sequence: CASSQDYGGEQYF. Written as DNA, the CDR3 is TGCGCCAGCAGCCAAGATTATGGAGGGGAGCAGTACTTC.

This sequence joins TRBV20-1 and TRBJ2-1; 12 bases line up with TRBD1. Germline loops: CDR1 DFQATT, CDR2 SNEGSKA (reference sequence). This CDR3 region has 14 residues. V dropped 6 bases and J dropped 8; count of bases not matched to a gene: 8. CDR3 protein: CSAKRDRGQDEQFF. The CDR3 nucleotides are TGCAGTGCCAAGCGGGACAGGGGGCAGGATGAGCAGTTCTTC.

The V gene is TRBV7-2, the J gene TRBJ2-3; possible D gene TRBD2, 6 bases. With 1 base removed from V and 4 bases from J, the gap between germline ends came to 15 bases. The CDR3 loop spans 16 amino acids. From germline, CDR1 is SGHTA and CDR2 FQGNSA. The CDR3 DNA reads TGTGCCAGCAGCTTAGGGTCCCTCGGGGGTGCAGATACGCAGTATTTT. Translation gives CASSLGSLGGADTQYF.

The rearrangement joins TRBV4-2 to TRBJ2-3; D is ambiguous. This CDR3 spans 18 amino acids. The germline V gene has CDR1 LGHNA and CDR2 YNFKEQ. Trimming stripped 3 bases from V and 0 bases from J, with 19 bases between. CDR3 nucleotide sequence: TGTGCCAGCAGCCACCGACTGCCGATGGACGGAAGCACAGATACGCAGTATTTT. The encoded protein is CASSHRLPMDGSTDTQYF.

A few counts support this clonotype. The chain employs TRBV11-2 and TRBJ2-2, with D maybe TRBD2 (5 bases). CDR3 size: 16 residues. V was clipped by 6 bases and J by 6 bases, with 20 bases between them. Germline loops: CDR1 SGHAT, CDR2 FQNNGV. CDR3 region: CASSMTGMGLPGELFF. Here the CDR3 DNA reads TGTGCCAGCAGTATGACGGGGATGGGGTTGCCCGGGGAGCTGTTTTTT. Full variable domain (missing parts from reference TRBV11-2 and TRBJ2-2): EAGVAQSPRYKIIEKRQSVAFWCNPISGHATLYWYQQILGQGPKLLIQFQNNGVVDDSQLPKDRFSAERLKGVDSTLKIQPAKLEDSAVYLCASSMTGMGLPGELFFGEGSRLTVL.

This clonotype was recorded a few times. The V gene is TRBV7-2, the J gene TRBJ1-5; D uncertain. This CDR3 spans 18 amino acids. Germline CDR1 is SGHTA and CDR2 is FQGNSA. Trimming cost V 1 base and J 4 bases, with 20 bases left between them. CDR3: CASSLGTDYKGLNQPQHF. Written as DNA, the CDR3 is TGTGCCAGCAGCTTAGGCACGGACTACAAGGGCTTAAATCAGCCCCAGCATTTT.

This clonotype was detected only a few times. J is TRBJ1-1 and V is TRBV5-1; D is unresolved. The CDR3 consists of 13 residues. V was trimmed by 4 bases and J by 2 bases, leaving 9 bases between them. CDR1 and CDR2 from the germline V gene are SGHRS and YFSETQ. Written as DNA, the CDR3 is TGCGCCAGCAGCGCGACACGAAACACTGAAGCTTTCTTT. Protein: CASSATRNTEAFF.

The V and J genes are TRBV12-3 or TRBV12-4 and TRBJ2-5, with a possible D match to TRBD2 (6 bases). The CDR3 sequence is 11 residues long. The V end was cut by 10 bases, the J end by 5 bases, with 11 bases between. For the CDR3, the DNA is TGTGCCACCCTACGGGAGGAGACCCAGTACTTC. As protein: CATLREETQYF.

The CDR3 loop reads CASSTPPAQYF. DNA for the CDR3: TGTGCCAGCAGCACCCCCCCCGCGCAGTATTTT. This chain uses TRBV7-3 with TRBJ2-3; D gene ambiguous. The CDR3 is 11 amino acids. V lost 5 bases, J lost 10 bases, and 10 bases lay in between. Germline values: CDR1 SGHTA, CDR2 FQGTGA.

The table lists this clonotype with a few counts. The chain joins TRBV4-1 to TRBJ1-2, with D tentatively TRBD1 (5 bases). This CDR3 is 17 amino acids long. Germline V gene sequence: CDR1 MGHRA, CDR2 YSYEKL. V lost 3 bases and J lost 4, with 21 bases in between. CDR3 sequence (DNA): TGCGCCAGCAGCCATCACGGGGGGACTGCGCTCCCCTATGGCTACACCTTC. Its translation is CASSHHGGTALPYGYTF.

The genes are TRBV7-2 and TRBJ1-5; D not certain. The CDR3 sequence is 16 residues long. From germline, CDR1 is SGHTA and CDR2 FQGNSA. Trimming stripped 1 base from V and 3 bases from J, with 13 bases between. The CDR3 DNA follows: TGTGCCAGCAGCTTAGGGTTAAGGGTAACCAATCAGCCCCAGCATTTT. This sequence encodes CASSLGLRVTNQPQHF.

This chain links TRBV6-2 or TRBV6-3 with TRBJ1-5, with unresolved D. The CDR3 sequence is 16 residues long. Looked up from germline, CDR1 is MNHEY and CDR2 is SVGEGT. V lost 4 bases, J lost 2 bases, and 15 bases lay in between. CDR3 amino acids: CASSWMTGVGNQPQHF. Written as DNA, the CDR3 is TGTGCCAGCAGTTGGATGACCGGCGTCGGCAATCAGCCCCAGCATTTT.

This clonotype was seen only a few times. The chain couples TRBV20-1 to TRBJ1-2; 7 bases line up with TRBD1. This CDR3 is built from 13 residues. The germline V gene has CDR1 DFQATT and CDR2 SNEGSKA (reference sequence). V lost 6 bases to trimming and J lost 6 bases; unmatched junction nucleotides: 10. In nucleotides, the CDR3 is TGCAGTGCCAAAAGGACAGGAGAAGATGGCTACACCTTC. This gives the protein CSAKRTGEDGYTF.

V gene TRBV7-2 combines with J gene TRBJ1-5; D is undetermined. Germline-derived CDR1 and CDR2 are SGHTA and FQGNSA. CDR3 length: 13 residues. Trimming removed 2 bases from V and 1 base from J, with 3 bases in between. CDR3 region: CASSLWSNQPQHF. For the CDR3, the DNA is TGTGCCAGCAGCTTATGGAGCAATCAGCCCCAGCATTTT.

The table lists this clonotype with many counts. The CDR3 coding sequence is TGTGCCATCAGACCCGGGGGGAGAGGAACCGGGGAGCTGTTTTTT. This translates into CAIRPGGRGTGELFF. This chain joins TRBV28 and TRBJ2-2; 7 bases fit TRBD2. Germline loops: CDR1 MDHEN, CDR2 SYDVKM. Trimming removed 10 bases from V and 5 bases from J; junction bases left unmatched: 13. The CDR3 has 15 residues.

The chain employs TRBV6-4 and TRBJ1-1; D gene uncertain. The ends were cut back, 4 bases at V and 2 bases at J, with 8 bases in the middle. Looked up from germline, CDR1 is MRHNA and CDR2 is SNTAGT. This CDR3 comprises 13 residues. CDR3 sequence: CASSARINTEAFF. The CDR3 DNA reads TGTGCCAGCAGTGCTCGGATAAACACTGAAGCTTTCTTT.

The table lists this clonotype with a few counts. This rearrangement joins TRBV7-2 to TRBJ2-3; a weak D match, TRBD1 (5 bases). Trimming shortened V by 1 base and J by 8 bases, and 10 bases separated the two germline ends. The CDR3 runs 13 residues. Germline-derived CDR1 and CDR2 are SGHTA and FQGNSA. CDR3 region: CASSLDRTGTQYF. The CDR3 nucleotides are TGTGCCAGCAGCTTAGACAGGACGGGTACGCAGTATTTT.

The V and J genes are TRBV7-9 and TRBJ1-2; possible D gene TRBD1, 5 bases. Per the germline V gene, CDR1 is SEHNR and CDR2 is FQNEAQ (reference sequence). V was clipped by 5 bases and J by 1 base, with 14 bases between them. The CDR3 has 15 residues. The CDR3 DNA follows: TGTGCCAGCAGCCAAAGGGGCGGGATTAACTATGGCTACACCTTC. This codes for CASSQRGGINYGYTF. The full variable domain, its missing parts supplied by reference TRBV7-9 and TRBJ1-2, is DTGVSQNPRHKITKRGQNVTFRCDPISEHNRLYWYRQTLGQGPEFLTYFQNEAQLEKSRLLSDRFSAERPKGSFSTLEIQRTEQGDSAMYLCASSQRGGINYGYTFGSGTRLTVV.

This clonotype was seen ten or more times. The V gene is TRBV5-6, the J gene TRBJ2-6; D gene ambiguous. V lost 5 bases and J lost 3, with 9 bases in between. From germline, CDR1 is SGHDT and CDR2 YYEEEE. The CDR3 is 14 residues long. The CDR3 protein is CASRRTGGANVLTF. DNA for the CDR3: TGTGCCAGCAGACGAACTGGTGGGGCCAACGTCCTGACTTTC.

This clonotype appeared a few times. The chain recombines TRBV29-1 with TRBJ2-1; TRBD2 is a possible D gene (7 bases). Germline V CDR1 and CDR2: SQVTM, ANQGSEA. V was pared by 6 bases and J by 6 bases, with 21 bases between. This CDR3 has 15 residues. CDR3 DNA: TGCAGCGTCGGTGTTTTGGGGGGGCCGGGCAATGAGCAGTTCTTC. Its translation is CSVGVLGGPGNEQFF.

This chain joins TRBV2 and TRBJ1-4, with D tentatively TRBD1 (5 bases). This CDR3 has 14 amino acids. Germline V lookup: CDR1 SNHLY, CDR2 FYNNEI. V gave up 2 bases and J gave up 3 bases, with 7 bases separating them. As DNA, the CDR3 is TGTGCCAGCAGTGAACGGGGGGCTAATGAAAAACTGTTTTTT. It translates to CASSERGANEKLFF.

This clonotype turned up a few times. V and J are TRBV28 and TRBJ2-1; D may be TRBD2 (6 bases). V was clipped by 8 bases and J by 9 bases, with 23 bases between them. CDR3 length equals 15 residues. Germline CDR1 MDHEN, CDR2 SYDVKM. CDR3 loop: CASHSLARVRGEQFF. DNA of the CDR3: TGTGCCAGCCATTCCCTAGCGAGGGTGAGGGGTGAGCAGTTCTTC.

This clonotype was observed a few times. The CDR3 region has the DNA TGTGCCAGCAGCTTTGATTCTATTACTTGGGACAGGGCCTCTTCTTTCTTT. Translated, it gives CASSFDSITWDRASSFF. The chain has TRBV7-2 and TRBJ1-1, with 9 bases lining up with TRBD1. Germline V CDR1 and CDR2: SGHTA, FQGNSA. This CDR3 spans 17 amino acids. V dropped 3 bases and J dropped 12; count of bases not matched to a gene: 20.

The chain carries TRBV7-9 and TRBJ1-1, with D possibly matching TRBD1 (6 bases). The V gene's germline CDR1 is SEHNR and CDR2 FQNEAQ (reference sequence). V lost 8 bases and J 0 bases, leaving 13 bases between the germline ends. The CDR3 runs to 14 residues. The CDR3 protein is CASSRGRVNTEAFF. For the CDR3, the DNA is TGTGCCAGCTCCCGGGGGCGGGTGAACACTGAAGCTTTCTTT.

The chain combines TRBV7-9 with TRBJ1-1, with 11 positions matching TRBD1. From germline, CDR1 is SEHNR and CDR2 FQNEAQ (reference sequence). This CDR3 has 16 residues. The V and J ends lost 1 base and 1 base, in that order; junction bases with no gene match: 2. The CDR3, as DNA: TGTGCCAGCAGCTTAGGGACAGGGGGCGCGAACACTGAAGCTTTCTTT. Its protein product is CASSLGTGGANTEAFF.

The V call is TRBV5-1, the J call TRBJ2-7; D is tentatively TRBD1 or TRBD2 (5 bases each). The germline V gene encodes CDR1 SGHRS and CDR2 YFSETQ. Trimming cost V 3 bases and J 0 bases, with 13 bases left between them. The CDR3 sequence is 15 residues long. CDR3 loop: CASSSAPGTSYEQYF. In DNA form, the CDR3 reads TGCGCCAGCAGCTCGGCCCCAGGGACCTCCTACGAGCAGTACTTC.

This clonotype appeared once. This chain joins TRBV6-6 and TRBJ2-7; D uncertain. Germline V lookup: CDR1 MNHNY, CDR2 SVGAGI (reference sequence). This CDR3 is 11 amino acids long. Trimming took 6 bases from V and 3 from J, leaving 6 bases between them. The CDR3 is CASRTYYEQYF. The CDR3 coding sequence is TGTGCCAGCAGGACTTACTACGAGCAGTACTTC.

This clonotype was detected ten times or more. The chain uses TRBV5-1 and TRBJ2-5; D might be TRBD1 or TRBD2, each matching 5 bases. The CDR3 extends over 16 amino acids. Trimming pared 0 bases from V and 5 bases from J, leaving 17 bases between. From germline, CDR1 is SGHRS and CDR2 YFSETQ. The CDR3 DNA sequence: TGCGCCAGCAGCTTGGCGGACACCTCCTCGGGGGAGACCCAGTACTTC. Translated: CASSLADTSSGETQYF.

This chain links TRBV20-1 with TRBJ2-5, with a weak D call TRBD2 (5 bases). The germline gives CDR1 DFQATT, CDR2 SNEGSKA (reference sequence). This CDR3 has 15 amino acids. The V end was cut by 0 bases, the J end by 1 base, with 12 bases between. CDR3 sequence reads: CSARDSGGRQETQYF. The CDR3 DNA reads TGCAGTGCTAGAGATAGTGGCGGGCGCCAAGAGACCCAGTACTTC.

This clonotype was recorded a few times. CDR3 sequence: CASSTGLSKAFF. The CDR3 coding sequence is TGTGCCAGCAGTACGGGACTTTCCAAGGCTTTCTTT. The V call is TRBV28, the J call TRBJ1-1; a weak D match, TRBD1 (5 bases). The V and J ends lost 5 bases and 11 bases respectively, with 15 bases between them. The CDR3 spans 12 residues. Germline V gene lookup returns CDR1 MDHEN and CDR2 SYDVKM.

CDR3 residues: CSAETGGQTDTQYF. The CDR3 DNA reads as TGCAGTGCTGAAACCGGGGGGCAGACAGATACGCAGTATTTT. This rearrangement joins TRBV20-1 to TRBJ2-3; D may be TRBD2 (7 bases). The V end lost 5 bases, the J end lost 3 bases, and 15 bases lay between the germline ends. Germline V CDR1 and CDR2: DFQATT, SNEGSKA (reference sequence). The CDR3 is 14 residues long.

This clonotype came up once. CDR3 residues: CASSSTGIVTDTQYF. DNA for the CDR3: TGTGCCAGCAGCTCGACAGGGATAGTCACAGATACGCAGTATTTT. V gene TRBV7-2 combines with J gene TRBJ2-3; TRBD1 aligns across 7 bases. The germline V gene encodes CDR1 SGHTA and CDR2 FQGNSA. J gave up 2 bases and V 4 bases, and 6 bases lay outside the gene matches. The CDR3 is made up of 15 amino acids.